One sample yielded the 17 T cell receptor beta chains listed below, sequenced in a study of T cells in Graves' hyperthyroidism and ophthalmopathy. The CDR3 regions of TCR beta were amplified from RNA transcripts. An initial round of RT-PCR targeting the TCR CDR3 relied on the HTBI primer set. TCRdb ran MiXCR on the multiplex PCR reads and lists one entry per CDR3 protein. The table lists more than 300,000 distinct CDR3 sequences, roughly 15% of them singletons. The sample consisted of blood. Receptor source: a woman aged 25 to 45 with Graves' hyperthyroidism that later progressed to Graves' ophthalmopathy.

This clonotype was counted at least ten times. V and J are TRBV2 and TRBJ2-5, with 13 positions matching TRBD2. V was pared by 1 base and J by 13 bases, with 9 bases of the junction left unmatched. There are 15 residues in the CDR3. Germline CDR1 SNHLY, CDR2 FYNNEI. DNA for the CDR3: TGTGCCAGCAGTGAAGAGACCGGGACTAGCGGGACGTCGTACTTC. This encodes CASSEETGTSGTSYF.

This clonotype was observed many times. CDR3: CASSFTSATYEQYF. CDR3 nucleotides: TGTGCCAGCAGTTTTACTAGCGCAACCTACGAGCAGTACTTC. V is TRBV27 and J is TRBJ2-7; 7 bases map to TRBD2. From germline, CDR1 is MNHEY and CDR2 SMNVEV (reference sequence). V lost 3 bases, J lost 2 bases, and 4 bases stayed unmatched. This CDR3 contains 14 residues.

This clonotype was detected many times. The V gene is TRBV12-5, the J gene TRBJ2-1; 14 positions match TRBD2. CDR1 LGHNT and CDR2 FRNRAP come from the germline V gene. The V segment lost 3 bases and the J segment 3 bases; nucleotides outside the gene matches: 1. This CDR3 comprises 16 residues. CDR3 sequence reads: CASGLGTSGGYNEQFF. The DNA of the CDR3 is TGTGCTAGTGGTTTAGGGACTAGCGGGGGCTACAATGAGCAGTTCTTC.

The chain couples TRBV6-2 or TRBV6-3 to TRBJ2-7; D may be TRBD1 or TRBD2 (5 bases each). V shed 0 bases and J shed 7 bases, with 13 bases lying between them. CDR1 and CDR2 (germline): MNHEY, SVGEGT. The CDR3 extends over 14 amino acids. The CDR3 DNA reads TGTGCCAGCAGTTACTCGGGGGTAGCATCTGAGCAGTACTTC. Protein: CASSYSGVASEQYF.

There are a few counts of this clonotype. The CDR3 sequence: CSARTGTGDAEAFF. The CDR3 DNA is TGCAGTGCTCGAACCGGGACAGGGGACGCTGAAGCTTTCTTT. The genes are TRBV20-1 and TRBJ1-1, with 10 bases lining up with TRBD1. Germline V gene sequence: CDR1 DFQATT, CDR2 SNEGSKA (reference sequence). This CDR3 is built from 14 residues. The V segment lost 5 bases and the J segment 6 bases; nucleotides outside the gene matches: 9.

A word on this clonotype: The DNA is omitted, as the CDR3 cannot be located on it reliably, and the CDR3 follows TCRdb's listing. The chain links TRBV20-1 to TRBJ2-3; the DNA was not compared with TRBD1, the D call given in the table. Inclusive of both ends, the CDR3 amounts to 16 amino acids. Germline values: CDR1 DFQATT, CDR2 SNEGSKA (reference sequence). The CDR3 sequence: CSVSPFGRGAIDTLYF.

This clonotype appeared a few times. This chain connects TRBV7-9 to TRBJ1-3; D is unresolved. Between the trimmed V and J ends, which lost 3 bases and 1 base, there was a span of 16 bases. CDR1 and CDR2 (germline): SEHNR, FQNEAQ (reference sequence). The CDR3 consists of 17 residues. This CDR3 is CASSLGLVAGSGNTIYF. In DNA form, the CDR3 reads TGTGCCAGCAGCTTGGGGTTGGTTGCTGGTTCTGGAAACACCATATATTTT.

This clonotype occurred many times. The CDR3 loop is CSARGGRGFLDNSPLHF. The CDR3 DNA is TGCAGTGCTAGAGGCGGCAGGGGATTCCTTGATAATTCACCCCTCCACTTT. The chain employs TRBV20-1 and TRBJ1-6; tentative D call: TRBD1 (6 bases). Trimming left V 1 base short and J 5 bases short, with 18 bases between. CDR3 length: 17 amino acids. Germline lookup yields CDR1 DFQATT and CDR2 SNEGSKA (reference sequence).

This clonotype was counted between two and nine times. The rearrangement joins TRBV5-5 to TRBJ2-4; D is undetermined. V lost 3 bases and J 6 bases, leaving 10 bases between the germline ends. CDR1 and CDR2 from the germline V gene are SGHKS and YYEKEE (reference sequence). This CDR3 comprises 13 residues. CDR3 loop: CASSSTEINIQYF. The CDR3 DNA sequence: TGTGCCAGCAGCTCTACGGAGATAAACATTCAGTACTTC. The full variable domain, rest sourced from reference TRBV5-5 and TRBJ2-4, is DAGVTQSPTHLIKTRGQQVTLRCSPISGHKSVSWYQQVLGQGPQFIFQYYEKEERGRGNFPDRFSARQFPNYSSELNVNALLLGDSALYLCASSSTEINIQYFGAGTRLSVL.

This clonotype was observed at least ten times. This chain joins TRBV6-1 and TRBJ1-5, with a tentative D call TRBD1 (5 bases). This CDR3 comprises 16 residues. In germline, CDR1 is MNHNS, CDR2 SASEGT. Between the trimmed V and J ends, which lost 6 bases and 1 base, there was a span of 16 bases. CDR3 in amino acids: CASRRRGLGSNQPQHF. The CDR3 region has the DNA TGTGCCAGCAGGCGGAGGGGACTTGGCAGCAATCAGCCCCAGCATTTT.

This clonotype showed up many times. The chain employs TRBV27 and TRBJ1-2; D gene uncertain. The CDR3 is 13 amino acids. Germline V CDR1 and CDR2: MNHEY, SMNVEV (reference sequence). The ends were cut back, 1 base at V and 8 bases at J, with 11 bases in the middle. The CDR3 spells CASSLFKEGGYTF. CDR3 nucleotides: TGTGCCAGCAGTTTATTTAAGGAGGGCGGCTACACCTTC.

This clonotype was recorded many times. The V call is TRBV9, the J call TRBJ2-1; D assignment may be TRBD1 or TRBD2 (6 bases each). The CDR3 covers 16 residues. Germline CDR1 reads SGDLS; CDR2 reads YYNGEE. V was pared by 0 bases and J by 3 bases, with 13 bases between. The CDR3 DNA follows: TGTGCCAGCAGCGTAGGGGGTAGGGGGGTCTACAATGAGCAGTTCTTC. The encoded protein is CASSVGGRGVYNEQFF.

This clonotype has at least ten counts. The J gene is TRBJ2-5, the V gene TRBV11-2; D may be TRBD2 (5 bases). Deletions cut 4 bases from V and 2 bases from J, with 14 bases between. Germline values: CDR1 SGHAT, CDR2 FQNNGV. CDR3 length: 15 residues. The CDR3 reads CASSSRPAEQETQYF. The CDR3 bases are TGTGCCAGCAGCTCTCGGCCAGCGGAACAAGAGACCCAGTACTTC.

At least ten counts were recorded for this clonotype. The chain couples TRBV7-8 to TRBJ1-2; the D is unclear. V lost 1 base and J lost 5, with 17 bases in between. Germline-derived CDR1 and CDR2 are SGHVS and FQNEAQ. The CDR3 has 16 amino acids. DNA for the CDR3: TGTGCCAGCAGCTTAGTAACCCCCGGGGAGAGATATGGCTACACCTTC. This codes for CASSLVTPGERYGYTF.

The CDR3 loop reads CAISSDTSGITDTQYF. The CDR3 DNA reads TGTGCCATCAGTTCAGACACTAGCGGGATCACAGATACGCAGTATTTT. The chain links TRBV10-3 to TRBJ2-3; 10 bases are a match to TRBD2. Germline trimming cut 5 bases from V and 2 bases from J; bases unmatched to any gene: 7. The CDR3 loop spans 16 amino acids. Germline CDR1 is ENHRY and CDR2 is SYGVKD.

In this sample, this clonotype turned up a few times. The chain uses TRBV7-9 and TRBJ2-1; possibly TRBD2 for D (7 bases). The germline V gene has CDR1 SEHNR and CDR2 FQNEAQ (reference sequence). The V end was cut by 5 bases, the J end by 10 bases, with 18 bases between. This CDR3 region has 14 residues. This CDR3 reads CASSTGWGGEEQFF. Written as DNA, the CDR3 is TGTGCCAGCAGCACCGGCTGGGGGGGCGAGGAGCAGTTCTTC.

A few counts support this clonotype. The CDR3 sequence is CASSLTGFETQYF. The CDR3 DNA follows: TGTGCCAGCTCACTGACAGGTTTCGAGACCCAGTACTTC. The chain couples TRBV18 to TRBJ2-5; D might be TRBD1 (6 bases). The CDR3 contains 13 residues. V was pared by 4 bases and J by 5 bases, with 11 bases between. The germline gives CDR1 KGHSH, CDR2 LQKENI.